This is a list of T cell receptor beta chains from one sample in a study of blood T cell repertoires in COVID-19. Clones were sequenced by immunoSEQ multiplex PCR, and TCRdb holds only the in-frame ones, with some missing. The table lists about 150,000 clones, 80% to 90% of them singletons, with 8% in the top ten. Sequencing input: PBMCs or T cells enriched from blood (not recorded which). These receptors were taken from a woman between 45 and 65 years old who had recovered from COVID-19. The CDR3 runs from the conserved cysteine through the conserved F or W. A D gene is named only where the DNA matches it firmly. Not all rows give a size; the values are once, few, many and, for expanded clones, a class.

TRBJ2-5 TRBD1 TRBV5-1 - CASSLGGTAQETQYF TGCGCCAGCAGCTTGGGAGGGACAGCTCAAGAGACCCAGTACTTC
TRBJ2-5 TRBD2 TRBV7-6 - CASSPRGPSGGQETQYF TGTGCCAGCAGCCCTAGGGGCCCTAGCGGGGGACAAGAGACCCAGTACTTC
TRBJ2-7 - TRBV12-3/TRBV12-4 - CASSLGGGEQYF TGTGCCAGCAGTTTGGGGGGAGGCGAGCAGTACTTC
TRBJ2-3 - TRBV7-2 - CASSLVGRTDTQYF TGTGCCAGCAGCTTAGTTGGTCGGACAGATACGCAGTATTTT
TRBJ2-2 TRBD2 TRBV7-2 - CASSLGLAGVSGELFF TGTGCCAGCAGCTTAGGTCTAGCGGGAGTCTCCGGGGAGCTGTTTTTT
TRBJ2-3 - TRBV7-2 - CASSLAPLSDTQYF TGTGCCAGCAGCTTAGCCCCTCTCTCAGATACGCAGTATTTT
TRBJ1-2 - TRBV12-3/TRBV12-4 - CASSTSGGGYTF TGTGCCAGCAGTACGTCCGGGGGGGGCTACACCTTC
TRBJ1-1 - TRBV28 - CASSNRYQNTEAFF TGTGCCAGCAGCAACCGGTACCAGAACACTGAAGCTTTCTTT
TRBJ2-2 - TRBV2 - CASSSEITGELFF TGTGCCAGCAGTTCGGAGATCACCGGGGAGCTGTTTTTT
TRBJ2-7 TRBD2 TRBV14 - CASSLAPRGATEQYF TGTGCCAGCAGCCTAGCACCGCGGGGGGCGACTGAGCAGTACTTC
TRBJ2-5 - TRBV7-2 - CASSLAAGLETQYF TGTGCCAGCAGCTTAGCTGCGGGGTTAGAGACCCAGTACTTC
TRBJ1-6 TRBD1 TRBV19 - CASSDRGNSPLHF TGTGCCAGTAGTGACAGGGGTAATTCACCCCTCCACTTT
TRBJ2-3 - TRBV18 - CASSPGSSPEGTQYF TGTGCCAGCTCACCAGGGAGCAGCCCGGAGGGTACGCAGTATTTT
TRBJ2-3 - TRBV7-9 - CASSPRGSTDTQYF TGTGCCAGCAGCCCCCGGGGTTCCACAGATACGCAGTATTTT
TRBJ1-1 - TRBV6-6 - CASRDFQGEAFF TGTGCCAGCAGAGACTTCCAGGGGGAAGCTTTCTTT
TRBJ2-2 - TRBV28 - CASSPRRDTGELFF TGTGCCAGCAGTCCCCGACGGGACACCGGGGAGCTGTTTTTT
TRBJ1-1 - TRBV11-2 - CASSVGALTEAFF TGTGCCAGCAGCGTGGGGGCGCTCACTGAAGCTTTCTTT
TRBJ2-7 - TRBV7-2 - CASSLMWDMTYEQYF TGTGCCAGCAGCTTAATGTGGGACATGACCTACGAGCAGTACTTC
TRBJ2-1 TRBD2 TRBV20-1 once CSASPSGKQFF TGCAGTGCTAGTCCTAGCGGGAAGCAGTTCTTC
TRBJ2-7 TRBD1 TRBV3-1/TRBV3-2 - CASSPGTAYEQYF TGTGCCAGCAGCCCGGGGACAGCCTACGAGCAGTACTTC
TRBJ2-7 - TRBV5-1 - CASSLVAGETYEQYF TGCGCCAGCAGCTTGGTGGCAGGGGAAACCTACGAGCAGTACTTC
TRBJ2-2 - TRBV6-2/TRBV6-3 - CASSYAWQSGELFF TGTGCCAGCAGTTACGCTTGGCAGTCCGGGGAGCTGTTTTTT
TRBJ2-3 TRBD2 TRBV13 - CASSRLAGADTQYF TGTGCCAGCAGTCGACTAGCGGGGGCGGATACGCAGTATTTT
TRBJ2-5 - TRBV29-1 - CSASVRETQYF TGCAGCGCTAGCGTGCGCGAGACCCAGTACTTC
TRBJ1-1 - TRBV18 - CASSPGGRLEAFF TGTGCCAGCTCACCTGGGGGCAGGCTAGAAGCTTTCTTT
TRBJ1-3 - TRBV28 - CASSLYRVAGNTIYF TGTGCCAGCAGTTTATACAGGGTTGCAGGAAACACCATATATTTT
TRBJ2-1 - TRBV19 - CASSIHPSSYNEQFF TGTGCCAGTAGTATACATCCTAGCTCCTACAATGAGCAGTTCTTC
TRBJ1-1 - TRBV19 few CASSPGRGLGTEAFF TGTGCCAGTAGCCCTGGTAGGGGCTTGGGCACTGAAGCTTTCTTT
TRBJ1-5 TRBD1 TRBV4-2 - CASSQGRGRGQPQHF TGTGCCAGCAGCCAAGGCAGGGGGCGCGGCCAGCCCCAGCATTTT
TRBJ1-2 - TRBV3-1/TRBV3-2 - CASSHAGGYTF TGTGCCAGCAGCCATGCGGGGGGCTACACCTTC
TRBJ2-5 TRBD1 TRBV5-1 - CASRGQGATIVETQYF TGCGCCAGCAGGGGACAGGGGGCCACCATAGTGGAGACCCAGTACTTC
TRBJ2-7 TRBD2 TRBV28 - CASSRSGSGGEQYF TGTGCCAGCAGTCGGAGCGGGAGCGGGGGAGAGCAGTACTTC
TRBJ1-5 - TRBV19 - CASSREGGQPQHF TGTGCCAGTAGTAGAGAAGGCGGTCAGCCCCAGCATTTT
TRBJ1-6 TRBD1 TRBV7-2 once CASSATGTVSNSPLHF TGTGCCAGCAGCGCCACCGGGACAGTTTCTAATTCACCCCTCCACTTT
TRBJ1-1 - TRBV5-1 - CASSLEPGWAEAFF TGCGCCAGCAGCTTGGAACCGGGGTGGGCTGAAGCTTTCTTT
TRBJ2-1 TRBD2 TRBV5-1 - CASSPALLAGAYSEQFF TGCGCCAGCAGCCCCGCCTTACTAGCGGGGGCCTACAGTGAGCAGTTCTTC
TRBJ2-3 - TRBV11-2 - CASSLERTDTQYF TGTGCCAGCAGCTTAGAACGGACAGATACGCAGTATTTT
TRBJ2-2 - TRBV18 - CASVFGGNTGELFF TGTGCCAGCGTGTTCGGGGGGAACACCGGGGAGCTGTTTTTT
TRBJ1-5 TRBD1 TRBV7-2 once CASSNPGQGVGQPQHF TGTGCCAGCAGCAACCCGGGACAGGGGGTCGGTCAGCCCCAGCATTTT
TRBJ1-5 - TRBV5-5 - CASSLATGERNQPQHF TGTGCCAGCAGCTTGGCTACGGGGGAACGGAATCAGCCCCAGCATTTT
TRBJ1-1 - TRBV19 - CASTVTVFNTEAFF TGTGCCAGTACTGTGACAGTCTTTAACACTGAAGCTTTCTTT
TRBJ2-3 - TRBV7-2 - CASSSYTDTQYF TGTGCCAGCAGCTCCTACACAGATACGCAGTATTTT
TRBJ2-7 - TRBV20-1 - CSASRPRVSYEQYF TGCAGTGCTAGTCGTCCCAGGGTCTCCTACGAGCAGTACTTC
TRBJ2-7 - TRBV6-5 - CASSYSTSRGLYEQYF TGTGCCAGCAGTTACTCGACGTCCAGGGGATTATACGAGCAGTACTTC
TRBJ2-3 - TRBV28 - CASSITGGRDTQYF TGTGCCAGCAGCATAACAGGTGGTCGAGATACGCAGTATTTT
TRBJ2-1 TRBD1 TRBV5-4 once CASSLPPGQGNEQFF TGTGCCAGCAGCCTTCCCCCCGGACAGGGCAATGAGCAGTTCTTC
TRBJ1-1 - TRBV28 - CASSQKNTEAFF TGTGCCAGCAGTCAAAAGAACACTGAAGCTTTCTTT
TRBJ2-7 - TRBV18 - CASSPPSRTPYEQYF TGTGCCAGCTCACCCCCTTCCCGGACTCCCTACGAGCAGTACTTC
TRBJ2-7 TRBD1 TRBV4-2 once CASAGQGEGEQYF TGTGCCAGTGCGGGACAGGGGGAGGGCGAGCAGTACTTC
TRBJ2-3 - TRBV12-3/TRBV12-4 - CASSPGADTQYF TGTGCCAGCAGTCCGGGAGCAGATACGCAGTATTTT
TRBJ2-5 - TRBV11-1 - CASSKEQGGETQYF TGTGCCAGCAGCAAAGAACAGGGAGGGGAGACCCAGTACTTC
TRBJ2-5 - TRBV7-2 - CASSLERGETQYF TGTGCCAGCAGCTTAGAAAGGGGAGAGACCCAGTACTTC
TRBJ2-7 TRBD2 TRBV3-1/TRBV3-2 - CASSLGERGTYEQYF TGTGCCAGCAGCCTTGGGGAGCGGGGGACCTACGAGCAGTACTTC
TRBJ1-4 TRBD1 TRBV7-9 - CASSWGQLSNEKLFF TGTGCCAGCAGCTGGGGACAGTTGAGTAATGAAAAACTGTTTTTT
TRBJ1-2 - TRBV19 - CASSLQGNNYGYTF TGTGCCAGTAGTCTCCAGGGGAACAACTATGGCTACACCTTC
TRBJ1-3 - TRBV4-3 - CASSQDPSFLAGSGNTIYF TGCGCCAGCAGCCAAGATCCATCGTTTTTAGCGGGGTCTGGAAACACCATATATTTT
TRBJ1-5 - TRBV24-1 - CATSDSSEGQPQHF TGTGCCACCAGTGATTCATCAGAGGGTCAGCCCCAGCATTTT
TRBJ1-6 - TRBV11-2 - CASSFNRAVVGSPLHF TGTGCCAGCAGTTTCAACAGGGCTGTGGTCGGTTCACCCCTCCACTTT
TRBJ1-3 - TRBV12-5 once CASGLVLGGSGNTIYF TGTGCTAGTGGTTTGGTACTCGGAGGGTCTGGAAACACCATATATTTT